This is a list of T cell receptor beta chains from one sample in a study of cytomegalovirus exposure and HLA in healthy donors. The repertoire was sequenced with immunoSEQ multiplex PCR; TCRdb's copy has only in-frame clones and lacks some. The repertoire holds about 130,000 clones, with about 90% as singletons. Sequences were obtained from PBMCs. All receptors derive from a woman in her twenties or thirties in good health and CMV-seropositive. Each CDR3 is given with its conserved first and last residue. D genes are given only for firm matches. Rows may omit the clone size; those that give it use once, few, many or a size class.

d_gene	abundance	v_gene	j_gene	CDR3nt	CDR3aa
TRBD1	.	TRBV18	TRBJ2-3	TGTGCCAGCTCACCTGACAGGGGGTCTCTAGATACGCAGTATTTT	CASSPDRGSLDTQYF
.	.	TRBV29-1	TRBJ2-1	TGCAGCGTTGAAAGGGTTAGCGCCGTCTCCTACAATGAGCAGTTCTTC	CSVERVSAVSYNEQFF
.	.	TRBV28	TRBJ1-4	TGTGCCAGCAGTTTCTCGGTCAGAGGGGGGGCAACTTTT	CASSFSVRGGATF
TRBD1	.	TRBV6-5	TRBJ1-4	TGTGCCAGCAGTTACGGACAGGGAAATGAAAAACTGTTTTTT	CASSYGQGNEKLFF
TRBD1	.	TRBV7-9	TRBJ2-3	TGTGCCAGCAGCTTAGGGACAGGGAGCACAGATACGCAGTATTTT	CASSLGTGSTDTQYF
.	once	TRBV29-1	TRBJ2-7	TGCAGCGTTCGAGGTACGGGTTACGAGCAGTACTTC	CSVRGTGYEQYF
.	.	TRBV6-5	TRBJ1-1	TGTGCCAGCAGTGGGCGACGGGGGAACACTGAAGCTTTCTTT	CASSGRRGNTEAFF
TRBD2	.	TRBV2	TRBJ2-3	TGTGCCAGCAGTGACAGACTAGCCCTTTTTGCAGATACGCAGTATTTT	CASSDRLALFADTQYF
.	.	TRBV6-7	TRBJ2-7	TGTGCCAGCAGTTCCATGGACAGTGATTACGAGCAGTACTTC	CASSSMDSDYEQYF
TRBD2	few	TRBV6-4	TRBJ2-2	TGTGCCAGCAGTGATACTAGCGGGGGCGACACCGGGGAGCTGTTTTTT	CASSDTSGGDTGELFF
.	.	TRBV7-2	TRBJ1-6	TGTGCCAGCAGCGCAGGGTCTACACATTATAATTCACCCCTCCACTTT	CASSAGSTHYNSPLHF
TRBD2	once	TRBV6-5	TRBJ2-5	TGTGCCAGCAGTTACCTTGGCGGGGGGGCCCCAGAGACCCAGTACTTC	CASSYLGGGAPETQYF
TRBD1	.	TRBV10-3	TRBJ2-1	TGTGCCATCAGTGAGTCGAGGGCCCTACCGGGACAGGGATACAATGAGCAGTTCTTC	CAISESRALPGQGYNEQFF
.	.	TRBV27	TRBJ2-3	TGTGCCAGCACCCGGCAGGGCCGGACAGATACGCAGTATTTT	CASTRQGRTDTQYF
TRBD2	.	TRBV5-1	TRBJ2-1	TGCGCCAGCAGCCCTAAAGCGGGAGATTTGGTCTTCGAGCAGTTCTTC	CASSPKAGDLVFEQFF
.	.	TRBV5-1	TRBJ1-1	TGCGCCAGCAGCGCCAGTGGGAACACTGAAGCTTTCTTT	CASSASGNTEAFF
.	.	TRBV1	TRBJ1-6	TGCACCAGCAGCCGAGGACAGGGTTTCCACTTT	CTSSRGQGFHF
TRBD2	.	TRBV18	TRBJ2-1	TGTGCCAGCTCACCTGGAAGCGGGAGGCAATACAATGAGCAGTTCTTC	CASSPGSGRQYNEQFF
TRBD1	.	TRBV5-1	TRBJ2-7	TGCGCCAGCAGCTTAGCGACAGGGGATACCTACGAGCAGTACTTC	CASSLATGDTYEQYF
TRBD2	.	TRBV5-1	TRBJ2-3	TGCGCCAGCAGCTCAATAGCGGGAAGTGATACGCAGTATTTT	CASSSIAGSDTQYF
.	.	TRBV19	TRBJ1-5	TGTGCCAGTAGTATAGGGGGGGGGCCGTTTCAGCCCCAGCATTTT	CASSIGGGPFQPQHF
TRBD2	once	TRBV11-2	TRBJ2-3	TGTGCCAGCAGCTCGGGGGGGACTAGCACAGATACGCAGTATTTT	CASSSGGTSTDTQYF
.	.	TRBV6-5	TRBJ1-2	TGTGCCAGCAGGTCGCCAGGGGCGTTCTATGGCTACACCTTC	CASRSPGAFYGYTF
TRBD2	.	TRBV5-4	TRBJ2-7	TGTGCCAGCAGCCCGTCCGGGGGGGGACGCGAGCAGTACTTC	CASSPSGGGREQYF
.	once	TRBV2	TRBJ2-7	TGTGCCAGCTTCAGGGGAAGAAATTCCTACGAGCAGTACTTC	CASFRGRNSYEQYF
.	.	TRBV5-1	TRBJ2-7	TGCGCCAGCAGCTGGAGACTCCAGGGTAAGGAGCAGTACTTC	CASSWRLQGKEQYF
TRBD1	.	TRBV12-5	TRBJ1-4	TGTGCTAGAGAACAGGGGCGGTTGGAGGAGGAAAAACTGTTTTTT	CAREQGRLEEEKLFF
.	.	TRBV28	TRBJ1-2	TGTGCCAGCAGCCCTTTGGGGGGGGTCTATGGCTACACCTTC	CASSPLGGVYGYTF
TRBD1	few	TRBV4-1	TRBJ2-7	TGCGCCAGCAGGGCTGCGGGACAGGGGGTCGAGCAGTACTTC	CASRAAGQGVEQYF
TRBD2	.	TRBV19	TRBJ2-1	TGTGCCAGTAGCAGAGCGGGAGGTTCCTACAATGAGCAGTTCTTC	CASSRAGGSYNEQFF
.	.	TRBV14	TRBJ1-1	TGTGCCAGCAGCCAAGATTTGGGGCGAACAGGGAACACTGAAGCTTTCTTT	CASSQDLGRTGNTEAFF
.	.	TRBV7-9	TRBJ2-3	TGTGCCAGCGCGGACATTATAAGCACAGATACGCAGTATTTT	CASADIISTDTQYF
.	.	TRBV6-1	TRBJ2-7	TGTGCCAGCAGTGACTACGTTTGGAGATTCTACGAGCAGTACTTC	CASSDYVWRFYEQYF
.	.	TRBV6-6	TRBJ2-2	TGTGCCAGCATCGACCTGGGGCAGGGCGGGGAGCTGTTTTTT	CASIDLGQGGELFF
.	.	TRBV2	TRBJ1-4	TGTGCCAGCGGGGGGGAAGGGGTCGGAAAACTGTTTTTT	CASGGEGVGKLFF
TRBD1	.	TRBV19	TRBJ1-5	TGTGCCAGTAGTCGACAAGGGACAGGGGGAAATCAGCCCCAGCATTTT	CASSRQGTGGNQPQHF
.	.	TRBV29-1	TRBJ2-5	TGCAGCGCCAAAAGGGGGGGGGCAGAGGAGGGGACCCAGTACTTC	CSAKRGGAEEGTQYF
.	.	TRBV9	TRBJ2-1	TGTGCCAGCAGCGTAGCGGGGACACTCAGCCATGAGCAGTTCTTC	CASSVAGTLSHEQFF
.	.	TRBV7-8	TRBJ1-6	TGTGCCAGCAGCTTAGAGGTTACCCAGTGGGGGGATAATTCACCCCTCCACTTT	CASSLEVTQWGDNSPLHF
.	once	TRBV28	TRBJ1-5	TGTGCCAGCAAAGGACTTAGCAATCAGCCCCAGCATTTT	CASKGLSNQPQHF